This TCR beta chain was sequenced for a study of control samples from healthy donors and cancer patients. Assay: immunoSEQ multiplex PCR; the TCRdb copy retains only in-frame clones and omits some. This table has tens of thousands of clones, roughly 85% appearing once. This CDR3 comprises 16 residues. V lost 2 bases, J lost 0 bases, and 14 bases lay in between. CDR1 is GTSNPN and CDR2 is SVGIG in the germline V gene (reference sequence). This receptor was obtained from a man aged 60 to 75 in good health. The specimen was blood. J is TRBJ1-3 and V is TRBV30; maybe TRBD1 (6 bases). This CDR3 reads CAWSPRQVSSGNTIYF. CDR3 DNA: TGTGCCTGGAGTCCCCGACAGGTTTCCTCTGGAAACACCATATATTTT.